Listed below are T cell receptor beta chains from one sample, sequenced in a study of blood T cell repertoires in COVID-19. Profiled with immunoSEQ multiplex PCR; TCRdb holds only in-frame clones, not every one. The sample gives over 150,000 clones, about 90% of which show up once; roughly 7.3% is in the top ten. Sequenced sample: PBMCs or T cells enriched from blood (not recorded which). The receptors stem from a woman in her 50s who had recovered from COVID-19. Each CDR3 is given with its conserved first and last residue. The order of the fields is D gene, J gene, V gene, clone size, CDR3 DNA, CDR3 protein. The D gene is left open where the match is weak. A clone size is listed for some rows: how often the clone was seen (once, few, many), or a class if it is expanded.

>NA|TRBJ2-1|TRBV7-6|NA
TGTGCCAGCAACAAACAGGCTAGCTCCTACAATGAGCAGTTCTTC
CASNKQASSYNEQFF
>NA|TRBJ2-3|TRBV15|NA
TGTGCCACCAGCAGTCGGAGGCTAGGTTCGGTCAATACGCAGTATTTT
CATSSRRLGSVNTQYF
>NA|TRBJ2-1|TRBV18|NA
TGTGCCAGCTCACCACCCGGGGGAGTAGTGAGGAATGAGCAGTTCTTC
CASSPPGGVVRNEQFF
>TRBD1|TRBJ1-6|TRBV7-9|NA
TGTGCCAGCAGCTCCCCGGGACAGGGGGACCACTTT
CASSSPGQGDHF
>TRBD2|TRBJ2-1|TRBV7-9|once
TGTGCCAGCAGACGACGTTTTGCTAGCGGGAGAGGGGATGAGCAGTTCTTC
CASRRRFASGRGDEQFF
>NA|TRBJ2-5|TRBV11-2|NA
TGTGCCAGCAGCCGGAGGGGTAGGGGCGATCAAGAGACCCAGTACTTC
CASSRRGRGDQETQYF
>NA|TRBJ2-3|TRBV2|NA
TGTGCCAGCAGTGGAGGGTACATTAGCACAGATACGCAGTATTTT
CASSGGYISTDTQYF
>NA|TRBJ2-6|TRBV4-2|once
TGTGCCAGCAGCCAAGCGGAACTCGAGGCCGGGGCCAACGTCCTGACTTTC
CASSQAELEAGANVLTF
>NA|TRBJ2-1|TRBV12-3/TRBV12-4|NA
TGTGCCAGCAGTTCCCTCCGCGCAATTGAGCAGTTCTTC
CASSSLRAIEQFF
>NA|TRBJ1-3|TRBV3-1/TRBV3-2|NA
TGTGCCAGCAGCCCAGACAGGCACTCTGGAAACACCATATATTTT
CASSPDRHSGNTIYF
>NA|TRBJ2-2|TRBV7-2|NA
TGTGCCAGCAGCTTAGGGTCGGGAACCGGGGAGCTGTTTTTT
CASSLGSGTGELFF
>TRBD1|TRBJ2-3|TRBV28|NA
TGTGCCAGCAGTTTACGAGGGCAGGGGGCGCTAATGCATACGCAGTATTTT
CASSLRGQGALMHTQYF
>TRBD1|TRBJ2-5|TRBV7-6|NA
TGTGCCAGCAGCCCATCCGGGACAGGGCCGGGGGAGACCCAGTACTTC
CASSPSGTGPGETQYF
>NA|TRBJ2-7|TRBV2|NA
TGTGCCAGCAGTGCCGTGAGTCTCGAGCAGTACTTC
CASSAVSLEQYF
>TRBD1|TRBJ2-7|TRBV5-4|NA
TGTGCCAGCAGCTCTCGTGACAGGGGGCAATACGAGCAGTACTTC
CASSSRDRGQYEQYF
>TRBD1|TRBJ2-5|TRBV5-4|NA
TGTGCCAGCAGCTTCAGACAGGGGGCGGGGGAGACCCAGTACTTC
CASSFRQGAGETQYF
>NA|TRBJ1-5|TRBV23-1|NA
TGCGCCAGCAGTCGACAGCGCAATCAGCCCCAGCATTTT
CASSRQRNQPQHF
>TRBD1|TRBJ2-7|TRBV5-4|NA
TGTGCCAGCAGCCGCGTCAGACAGGGGGCAACTGGCGAGCAGTACTTC
CASSRVRQGATGEQYF
>NA|TRBJ2-1|TRBV15|NA
TGTGCCACCAGCAGAGATTTGCCGGAGGGAGGTAATGAGCAGTTCTTC
CATSRDLPEGGNEQFF
>TRBD1|TRBJ2-7|TRBV10-3|NA
TGTGCCACCGGGAAGGACAGGGGCTCCTACGAGCAGTACTTC
CATGKDRGSYEQYF
>TRBD1|TRBJ1-2|TRBV6-5|NA
TGTGCCAGCAGTTACACTGGACAGGGGGCTGGCTACACCTTC
CASSYTGQGAGYTF
>TRBD1|TRBJ1-2|TRBV20-1|NA
TGCAGTGCCAGTAAGGGACAGGGAGACAGAAGGAGCTACACCTTC
CSASKGQGDRRSYTF
>TRBD1|TRBJ1-6|TRBV19|NA
TGTGCCAGTAGTCCGGGACAGTATAATTCACCCCTCCACTTT
CASSPGQYNSPLHF
>NA|TRBJ1-2|TRBV25-1|NA
TGTGCCAGCAGTGACCCGGGACAAGCTAACTATGGCTACACCTTC
CASSDPGQANYGYTF
>NA|TRBJ1-4|TRBV6-2/TRBV6-3|once
TGTGCCAGCAGCCAGGGGCTGGGACTGTTTTTT
CASSQGLGLFF